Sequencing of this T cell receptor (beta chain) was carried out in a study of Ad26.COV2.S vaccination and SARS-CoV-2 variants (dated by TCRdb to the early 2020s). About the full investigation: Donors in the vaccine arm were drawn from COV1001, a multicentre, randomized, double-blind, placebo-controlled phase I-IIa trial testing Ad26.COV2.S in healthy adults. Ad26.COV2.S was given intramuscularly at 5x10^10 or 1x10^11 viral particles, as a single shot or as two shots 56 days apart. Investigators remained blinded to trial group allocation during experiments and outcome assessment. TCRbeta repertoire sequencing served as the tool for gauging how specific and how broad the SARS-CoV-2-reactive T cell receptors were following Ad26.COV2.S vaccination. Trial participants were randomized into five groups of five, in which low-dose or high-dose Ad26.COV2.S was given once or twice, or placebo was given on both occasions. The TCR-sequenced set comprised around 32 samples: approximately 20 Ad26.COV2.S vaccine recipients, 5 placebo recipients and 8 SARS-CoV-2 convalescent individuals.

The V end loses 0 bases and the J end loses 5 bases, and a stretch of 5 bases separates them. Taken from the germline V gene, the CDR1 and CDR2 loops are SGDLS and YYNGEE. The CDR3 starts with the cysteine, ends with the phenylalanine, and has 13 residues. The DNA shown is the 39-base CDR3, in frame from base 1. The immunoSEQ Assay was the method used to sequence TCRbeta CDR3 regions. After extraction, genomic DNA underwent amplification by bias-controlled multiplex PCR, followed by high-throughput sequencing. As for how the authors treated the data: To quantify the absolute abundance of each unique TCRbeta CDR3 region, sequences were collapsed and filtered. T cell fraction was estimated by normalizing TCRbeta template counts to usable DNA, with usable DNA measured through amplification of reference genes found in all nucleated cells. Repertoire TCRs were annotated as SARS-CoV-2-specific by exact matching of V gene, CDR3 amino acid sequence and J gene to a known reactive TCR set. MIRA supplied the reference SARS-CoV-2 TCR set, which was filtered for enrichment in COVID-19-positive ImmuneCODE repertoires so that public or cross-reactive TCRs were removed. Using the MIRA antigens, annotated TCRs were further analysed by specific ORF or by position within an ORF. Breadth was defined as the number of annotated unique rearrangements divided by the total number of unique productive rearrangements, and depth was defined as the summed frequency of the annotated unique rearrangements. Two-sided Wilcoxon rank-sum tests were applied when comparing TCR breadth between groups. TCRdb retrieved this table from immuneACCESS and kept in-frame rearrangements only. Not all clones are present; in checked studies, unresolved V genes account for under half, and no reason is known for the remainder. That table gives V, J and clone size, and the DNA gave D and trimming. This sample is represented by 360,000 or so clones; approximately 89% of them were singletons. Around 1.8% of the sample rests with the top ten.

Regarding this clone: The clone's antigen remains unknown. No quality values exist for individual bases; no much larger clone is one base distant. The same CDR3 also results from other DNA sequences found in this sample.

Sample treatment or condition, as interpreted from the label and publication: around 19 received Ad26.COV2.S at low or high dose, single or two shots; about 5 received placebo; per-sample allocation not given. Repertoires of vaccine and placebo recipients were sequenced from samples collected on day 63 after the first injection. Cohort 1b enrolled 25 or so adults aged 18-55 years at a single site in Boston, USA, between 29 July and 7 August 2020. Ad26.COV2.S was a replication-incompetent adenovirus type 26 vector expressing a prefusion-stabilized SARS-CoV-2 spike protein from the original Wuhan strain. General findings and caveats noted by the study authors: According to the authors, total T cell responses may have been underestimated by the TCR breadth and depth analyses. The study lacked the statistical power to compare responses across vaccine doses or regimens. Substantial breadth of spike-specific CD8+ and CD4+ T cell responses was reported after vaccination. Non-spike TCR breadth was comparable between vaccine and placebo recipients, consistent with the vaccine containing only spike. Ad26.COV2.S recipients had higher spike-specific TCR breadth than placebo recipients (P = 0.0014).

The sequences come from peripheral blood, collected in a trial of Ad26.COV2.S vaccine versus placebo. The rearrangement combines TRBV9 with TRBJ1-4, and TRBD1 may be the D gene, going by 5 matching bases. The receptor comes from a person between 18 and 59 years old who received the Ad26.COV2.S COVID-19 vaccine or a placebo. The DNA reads TGTGCCAGCAGCGTAGGGGGGAATGAAAAACTGTTTTTT. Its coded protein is CASSVGGNEKLFF.